A single sample is the source of the 9 T cell receptor beta chains below, sequenced in a study of tumor-infiltrating lymphocytes in primary liver carcinoma (dated by TCRdb to 2016 to 2017). The instrument was an Illumina HiSeq 2500. Starting from around 520 ng total RNA, TCRbeta-specific cDNA was produced by reverse transcription with a constant-region primer and ProtoScript II reverse transcriptase. Construction of the TCRbeta libraries relied on three nested rounds of multiplex PCR, following a slightly modified ARM-PCR procedure. Multiplex TRBV1-TRBV30 forward primers and a Cbeta reverse primer were used in the first two PCR rounds, each of which was run for approximately 9 cycles. Using fastp at Q25 and MiXCR, TCRdb reprocessed the public reads and kept productive beta chains. Entries are consolidated by CDR3 protein sequence, retaining the most common genes and DNA. Present in this sample are roughly 80,000 distinct CDR3 sequences, 69% of which were seen just once. Clones ranked in the top ten supply approximately 26% of the sample.

Total RNA and DNA were co-extracted from roughly 20-30 mg of bulk tissue with the AllPrep DNA/RNA mini kit, without cell sorting. Sequencing used tumor-adjacent normal liver tissue. Every receptor here comes from a man aged 35 to 55 with primary liver carcinoma and hepatitis B virus infection.

As regards this clonotype: An end of the junction differs from the germline gene, which may be a read error. The V call is TRBV7-8, the J call TRBJ2-1; D possibly corresponds to TRBD2 (5 bases). CDR1 and CDR2 (germline): SGHVS, FQNEAQ. The CDR3 is 18 amino acids. CDR3 coding DNA: TGTGCCAGCAGCCCACTTGGAGGCTCAGCGATCTCCTACAATGAGCTGTTCTTC. This translates into CASSPLGGSAISYNELFF.

To note about this clonotype: A read error is likely, as this CDR3 ends without the conserved phenylalanine or tryptophan. Because the CDR3's place on the DNA is in doubt, the DNA is left out and the CDR3 is given as listed by TCRdb. V usage is TRBV29-1 and J usage is TRBJ2-7; TRBD1, the table's D call, was not compared with the DNA. Counting both end residues, the CDR3 totals 13 amino acids. Germline values: CDR1 SQVTM, CDR2 ANQGSEA. The CDR3 is CSVEGTDSYELYI.

The chain uses TRBV7-9 and TRBJ2-7; D gene unclear. Germline V lookup: CDR1 SEHNR, CDR2 FQNEAQ (reference sequence). Between the trimmed V and J ends, which lost 5 bases and 0 bases, there was a span of 14 bases. CDR3 length: 15 residues. The CDR3 sequence: CASSPYGDPSYEQYF. CDR3 nucleotides: TGTGCCAGCAGCCCCTATGGCGACCCCTCCTACGAGCAGTACTTC.

This clonotype showed up many times. The CDR3 loop reads CASSEGRYPEAFF. For the CDR3, the DNA is TGTGCCAGCAGTGAGGGGCGCTACCCTGAAGCTTTCTTT. The rearrangement links TRBV28 to TRBJ1-1; weak D call: TRBD1 (5 bases). In germline, CDR1 is MDHEN, CDR2 SYDVKM. The CDR3 sequence is 13 residues long. Deletions cut 5 bases from V and 6 bases from J, with 13 bases between. The whole variable domain, filled in from reference TRBV28 and TRBJ1-1, reads DVKVTQSSRYLVKRTGEKVFLECVQDMDHENMFWYRQDPGLGLRLIYFSYDVKMKEKGDIPEGYSVSREKKERFSLILESASTNQTSMYLCASSEGRYPEAFFGQGTRLTVV.

The V gene is TRBV5-1, the J gene TRBJ2-5, with D possibly TRBD1 on 6 matching bases. This CDR3 has 14 residues. The germline gives CDR1 SGHRS, CDR2 YFSETQ. V was pared by 6 bases and J by 0 bases, with 12 bases between. Here the CDR3 DNA reads TGCGCCAGCAACTTACAGGGATACCAAGAGACCCAGTACTTC. Its translation: CASNLQGYQETQYF.

This clonotype was recorded at least ten times. This chain links TRBV10-3 with TRBJ2-1; D uncertain. This CDR3 has 15 residues. Between the trimmed V and J ends, which lost 7 bases and 0 bases, there was a span of 13 bases. The germline V gene encodes CDR1 ENHRY and CDR2 SYGVKD. The CDR3 coding sequence is TGTGCCATCATTCCCTGGCTGGCCTCCTACAATGAGCAGTTCTTC. This gives the protein CAIIPWLASYNEQFF.

On this clonotype itself: This clone may be a read error of a much larger clone one base away. This chain links TRBV4-1 with TRBJ2-7; 7 bases agree with TRBD2. Germline CDR1 and CDR2: MGHRA and YSYEKL. The CDR3 covers 15 residues. In DNA, the CDR3 is TGCGCCGGCAGCCAAGATACGGGAGGAGGGTTCGAGCGGTACTTC. This codes for CAGSQDTGGGFERYF.

In regard to this clonotype: This sequence may be a read error, since a much larger clone differs from it by one base. The chain joins TRBV28 to TRBJ1-4; no reliable D call. Germline CDR1 MDHEN, CDR2 SYDVKM. The CDR3 totals 15 residues. The CDR3 reads CPSSWATDESEKLFF. CDR3 DNA: TGTCCCAGCAGCTGGGCGACGGACGAGAGCGAAAAACTGTTTTTT.

With regard to this clonotype: One end of the junction does not line up with germline, which may come from a read error. V usage is TRBV6-2 or TRBV6-3 and J usage is TRBJ2-1; D not certain. The CDR3 has 11 amino acids. Per germline, CDR1 MNHEY and CDR2 SVGEGT. CDR3 nucleotide sequence: TGTGCCAGTAGTTATCGTGCCCCCTTGTTCTTC. It specifies CASSYRAPLFF.